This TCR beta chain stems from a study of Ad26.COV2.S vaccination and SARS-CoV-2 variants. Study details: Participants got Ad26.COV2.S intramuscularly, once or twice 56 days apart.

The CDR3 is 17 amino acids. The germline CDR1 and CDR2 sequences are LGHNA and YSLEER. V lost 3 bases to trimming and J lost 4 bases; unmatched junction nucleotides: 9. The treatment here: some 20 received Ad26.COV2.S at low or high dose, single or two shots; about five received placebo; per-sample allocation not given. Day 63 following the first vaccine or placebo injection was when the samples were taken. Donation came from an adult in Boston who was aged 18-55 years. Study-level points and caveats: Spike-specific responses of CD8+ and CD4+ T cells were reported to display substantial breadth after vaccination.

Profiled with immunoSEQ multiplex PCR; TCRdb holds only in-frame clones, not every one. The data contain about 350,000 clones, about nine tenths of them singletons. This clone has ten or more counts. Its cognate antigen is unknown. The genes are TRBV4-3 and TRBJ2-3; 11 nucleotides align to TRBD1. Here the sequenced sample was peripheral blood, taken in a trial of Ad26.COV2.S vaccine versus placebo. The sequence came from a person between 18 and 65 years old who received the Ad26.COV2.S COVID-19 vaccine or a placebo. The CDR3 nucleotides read TGCGCCAGCAGCCACAGCCGGGACAGGGGGTCCGCAGATACGCAGTATTTT. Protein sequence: CASSHSRDRGSADTQYF.